Below are 3 T cell receptor beta chains sequenced from a single sample in a study of cytomegalovirus exposure and HLA in healthy donors. The PCR ran on 60 Vbeta and 13 Jbeta primers. Using immunoSEQ multiplex PCR, the repertoire was profiled, and TCRdb retains in-frame clones only, with some absent. The sample contains approximately 210,000 clones, 79% of which appear only once. The sequenced sample was PBMCs. These receptors all come from a girl aged 10-17 years in good health and CMV-seropositive.

In this sample, this clone turned up a few times. This CDR3 is CASSQEGGQPQHF. CDR3 coding DNA: TGCGCCAGCAGCCAGGAGGGAGGGCAGCCCCAGCATTTT. V usage is TRBV4-3 and J usage is TRBJ1-5; D is undetermined. CDR3 length: 13 residues. V was trimmed by 3 bases and J by 7 bases, leaving 10 bases between them. Germline CDR1 is LGHNA and CDR2 is YSLEER.

The CDR3 reads CASSLVGLPYTDTQYF. The CDR3 DNA follows: TGTGCCAGCAGCTTGGTGGGACTACCGTACACAGATACGCAGTATTTT. The chain combines TRBV5-6 with TRBJ2-3; 7 nucleotides align to TRBD2. Per germline, CDR1 SGHDT and CDR2 YYEEEE. V trimming: 0 bases; J trimming: 2 bases; junction bases outside the gene matches: 6. The CDR3 loop spans 16 amino acids.

The chain is built from TRBV13 and TRBJ2-1; the D is unclear. The germline V gene has CDR1 PRHDT and CDR2 FYEKMQ (reference sequence). The CDR3 consists of 18 residues. Trimming removed 1 base at V and 8 bases at J, with 24 bases between. The CDR3 spells CASSLESRLSPLVHEQFF. CDR3 sequence (DNA): TGTGCCAGCAGCTTAGAAAGCAGGCTAAGTCCCCTCGTCCATGAGCAGTTCTTC.